Listed here are 2 T cell receptor beta chains from one sample, sequenced in a study of metastatic and nonmetastatic thyroid tumors. With MiXCR, TCRdb called clones anew from the PCR reads. The sample has around 30,000 clones, 3.5% to 5% seen once. Each patient went into thyroid surgery without having received any treatment. The specimen was blood. Receptors originate from a female donor with papillary thyroid cancer or a benign thyroid nodule (not recorded which). Some clones in this sample may be carry-over from other donors' samples.

The sample holds many counts of this clone. This chain connects TRBV27 to TRBJ1-6, with D possibly matching TRBD1 (5 bases). This CDR3 is built from 17 residues. CDR1 and CDR2 from the germline V gene are MNHEY and SMNVEV (reference sequence). The V and J ends lost 2 bases and 4 bases respectively, with 15 bases between them. CDR3 amino acids: CASSLRLLGVYNSPLHF. As DNA, the CDR3 is TGTGCCAGCAGTTTACGACTGCTAGGGGTATATAATTCACCCCTCCACTTT.

The rearrangement joins TRBV5-1 to TRBJ2-6, with D tentatively TRBD1 (6 bases). The germline CDR1 and CDR2 sequences are SGHRS and YFSETQ. CDR3 length equals 16 residues. V lost 2 bases, J lost 2 bases, and 11 bases lay in between. For the CDR3, the DNA is TGCGCCAGCAGCTTCGATAGGACAGCTGGGGCCAACGTCCTGACTTTC. Its translation is CASSFDRTAGANVLTF.